What follows describes a single T cell receptor beta chain. The sample comes from a study of cytomegalovirus exposure and HLA in healthy donors. Primers included in the PCR were 60 Vbeta and 13 Jbeta primers. TCRdb's table, derived via immunoSEQ multiplex PCR, lists solely in-frame clones and lacks some. The repertoire holds 150,000 to 200,000 clones, around 75% seen once, with less than 2% in the top ten. Trimming took 0 bases from V and 7 from J, leaving 13 bases between them. There are 15 residues in the CDR3. The V gene's germline CDR1 is SGDLS and CDR2 YYNGEE. V gene TRBV9 combines with J gene TRBJ2-2; D is unclear. The sample consisted of PBMCs. The receptor comes from a woman under 40 in good health and CMV-seronegative. For the CDR3, the DNA is TGTGCCAGCAGCGTAGAGGCTCTTCGAGGCGGGGAGCTGTTTTTT. This translates into CASSVEALRGGELFF.